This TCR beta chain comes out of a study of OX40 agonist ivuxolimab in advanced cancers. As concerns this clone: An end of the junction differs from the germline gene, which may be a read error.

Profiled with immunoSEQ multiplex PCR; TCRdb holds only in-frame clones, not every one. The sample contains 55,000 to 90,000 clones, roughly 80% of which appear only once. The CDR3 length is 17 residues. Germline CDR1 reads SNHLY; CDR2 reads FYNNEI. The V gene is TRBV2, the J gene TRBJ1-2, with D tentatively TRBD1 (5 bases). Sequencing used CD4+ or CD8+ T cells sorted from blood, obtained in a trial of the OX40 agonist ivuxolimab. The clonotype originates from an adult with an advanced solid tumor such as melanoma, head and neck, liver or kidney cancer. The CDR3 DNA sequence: TGTGCCAGCAATGAAGGGTCCCACAGGACGCTATACTATGGCTACACCTTC. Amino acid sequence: CASNEGSHRTLYYGYTF.